These 14 T cell receptor beta chains were all obtained from the same sample, sequenced in a study of cytomegalovirus exposure and HLA in healthy donors. The study ran its PCR with 60 Vbeta and 13 Jbeta primers. Libraries were prepared by immunoSEQ multiplex PCR; TCRdb keeps only in-frame clonotypes and omits some of them. The table shows roughly 78,000 clones, with 55% to 75% occurring only once. Sequencing input: PBMCs. The receptor set was obtained from a man younger than 40 in good health and CMV-seropositive.

V is TRBV6-1 and J is TRBJ1-1; TRBD1 matches at 8 bases. Germline-derived CDR1 and CDR2 are MNHNS and SASEGT. V lost 6 bases and J lost 4; bases outside the gene matches: 7. CDR3 length equals 14 residues. The CDR3 nucleotides read TGTGCCAGCAGGAACAGGGGGGTTGGCACTGAAGCTTTCTTT. As protein: CASRNRGVGTEAFF.

The chain uses TRBV7-2 and TRBJ2-7; 10 bases are a match to TRBD1. This CDR3 comprises 17 residues. Per germline, CDR1 SGHTA and CDR2 FQGNSA. Trimming cost V 2 bases and J 2 bases; bases outside gene matches: 9. This CDR3 reads CASSLRQGAYPTYEQYF. The CDR3 coding sequence is TGTGCCAGCAGCTTACGACAGGGGGCTTATCCAACCTACGAGCAGTACTTC.

The chain uses TRBV28 and TRBJ2-5; 7 positions agree with TRBD1. There are 17 residues in the CDR3. After removal of 1 base from V and 6 bases from J, the junction contained 14 bases not matched to a gene. Germline V CDR1 and CDR2: MDHEN, SYDVKM. The CDR3 sequence: CASSLSETGNLLKTQYF. In DNA, the CDR3 is TGTGCCAGCAGTTTATCCGAGACAGGGAACCTGCTGAAGACCCAGTACTTC.

The chain is built from TRBV28 and TRBJ1-5; 8 positions match TRBD1. J was trimmed by 9 bases and V by 3 bases; bases with no gene match: 10. The germline gives CDR1 MDHEN, CDR2 SYDVKM. This CDR3 contains 15 residues. CDR3 sequence reads: CASSFADRDLRPQHF. CDR3 sequence (DNA): TGTGCCAGCAGTTTCGCGGACAGGGACTTGAGGCCCCAGCATTTT.

The J gene is TRBJ2-1, the V gene TRBV15; a possible D gene is TRBD2 (6 bases). This CDR3 contains 16 residues. V was clipped by 0 bases and J by 0 bases, with 9 bases between them. CDR1 is LNHNV and CDR2 is YYDKDF in the germline V gene (reference sequence). Here the CDR3 DNA reads TGTGCCACCAGCAGAGAGGGAGGATACTCCTACAATGAGCAGTTCTTC. Its protein product is CATSREGGYSYNEQFF.

This chain uses TRBV7-9 with TRBJ2-3; 10 nucleotides align to TRBD2. Unmatched junction bases numbered 10, after V lost 3 bases and J lost 4 bases. From germline, CDR1 is SEHNR and CDR2 FQNEAQ (reference sequence). The CDR3 loop spans 17 amino acids. This chain's CDR3 is CASSFILAGDYADTQYF. The CDR3 DNA is TGTGCCAGCAGCTTTATCCTAGCGGGAGATTATGCAGATACGCAGTATTTT. Full variable domain (missing parts from reference TRBV7-9 and TRBJ2-3): DTGVSQNPRHKITKRGQNVTFRCDPISEHNRLYWYRQTLGQGPEFLTYFQNEAQLEKSRLLSDRFSAERPKGSFSTLEIQRTEQGDSAMYLCASSFILAGDYADTQYFGPGTRLTVL.

The CDR3 DNA sequence: TGCAGCGGTTCAGCAACTAATGAAAAACTGTTTTTT. Encoded protein: CSGSATNEKLFF. The chain couples TRBV29-1 to TRBJ1-4, with D hard to call. Germline V gene lookup returns CDR1 SQVTM and CDR2 ANQGSEA. This CDR3 is 12 amino acids long. Trimming left V 7 bases short and J 0 bases short, with 6 bases between.

This clone was detected a few times. The chain joins TRBV20-1 to TRBJ1-1, with a weak D call TRBD1 (6 bases). The CDR3 consists of 11 residues. CDR1 and CDR2 from the germline V gene are DFQATT and SNEGSKA (reference sequence). The germline V and J ends were trimmed by 6 bases and 3 bases, with 8 bases remaining between them. The CDR3 DNA reads TGCAGTGCAAGGACAGACACTGAAGCTTTCTTT. Translated: CSARTDTEAFF.

The sample holds a few counts of this clone. V and J are TRBV6-6 and TRBJ2-1; tentatively, D is TRBD1 (5 bases). The germline gives CDR1 MNHNY, CDR2 SVGAGI (reference sequence). CDR3 length equals 15 residues. V dropped 2 bases and J dropped 9 bases, with 17 bases sitting between them. The CDR3 DNA reads TGTGCCAGCAGTTACGCTCCGACAGTTAACCCTGAGCAGTTCTTC. It codes for CASSYAPTVNPEQFF.

This clone was seen more than once but under ten times. V usage is TRBV19 and J usage is TRBJ1-2, with 8 bases that match TRBD1. The CDR3 contains 13 residues. Trimming at V came to 6 bases and at J to 3 bases, leaving 3 bases not matched to a gene. The germline V gene encodes CDR1 LNHDA and CDR2 SQIVND (reference sequence). CDR3 in DNA: TGTGCCAGTAGGAAGGGACAGGACTATGGCTACACCTTC. Amino acid sequence: CASRKGQDYGYTF.

The rearrangement uses TRBV18 and TRBJ2-1, with 7 bases matching TRBD1. The CDR3 spans 15 residues. With 4 bases clipped from V and 7 bases from J, the junction kept 10 bases outside the gene matches. Germline V gene data show CDR1 as KGHSH and CDR2 as LQKENI. Here the CDR3 DNA reads TGTGCCAGCTCACGGGGGATGACAGGGTCGAATGAGCAGTTCTTC. This codes for CASSRGMTGSNEQFF.

The J gene is TRBJ1-1, the V gene TRBV16, with D maybe TRBD1 (6 bases). Germline V gene sequence: CDR1 KGHSY, CDR2 FQNENV. The CDR3 loop spans 13 amino acids. Trimming cost V 4 bases and J 3 bases, with 9 bases left between them. The CDR3 DNA reads as TGTGCCAGCAGCCCGACAGGTTACACTGAAGCTTTCTTT. Protein: CASSPTGYTEAFF.

The chain uses TRBV5-4 and TRBJ2-1, with 14 bases fitting TRBD2. CDR1 and CDR2 from the germline V gene are SGHNT and YYREEE (reference sequence). V was pared by 9 bases and J by 0 bases, with 14 bases of the junction left unmatched. This CDR3 region has 19 residues. Written as DNA, the CDR3 is TGTGCCATCCCCACCCCCGGGACTAGCGGGGGCAGCTCCTACAATGAGCAGTTCTTC. It translates to CAIPTPGTSGGSSYNEQFF.

The rearrangement uses TRBV7-2 and TRBJ1-6, with a possible D match to TRBD1 (6 bases). The CDR3 length is 15 residues. Germline CDR1 SGHTA, CDR2 FQGNSA. V was trimmed by 5 bases and J by 7 bases, leaving 15 bases between them. Written as DNA, the CDR3 is TGTGCCAGCAGCCGGACAGTGTCGGAAAATTCACCCCTCCACTTT. This gives the protein CASSRTVSENSPLHF.